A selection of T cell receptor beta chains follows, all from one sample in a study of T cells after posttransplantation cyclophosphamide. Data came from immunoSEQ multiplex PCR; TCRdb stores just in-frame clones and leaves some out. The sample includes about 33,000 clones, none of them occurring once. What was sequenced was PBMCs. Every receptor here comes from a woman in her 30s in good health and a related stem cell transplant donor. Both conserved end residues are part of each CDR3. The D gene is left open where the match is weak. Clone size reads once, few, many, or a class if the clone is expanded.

CDR3nt: TGTGCCAGCCTTGGGACATTCACAGATACGCAGTATTTT
CDR3aa: CASLGTFTDTQYF
d_gene: NA
j_gene: TRBJ2-3
abundance: many
v_gene: TRBV18

CDR3nt: TGCGCCAGCAGCCCTTCGCCCAGCTCCTACAATGAGCAGTTCTTC
CDR3aa: CASSPSPSSYNEQFF
d_gene: NA
j_gene: TRBJ2-1
abundance: many
v_gene: TRBV4-3

CDR3nt: TGTGCCAGCAGCTTAGAGAACAGCCAGACCCCTTACGAGCAGTACTTC
CDR3aa: CASSLENSQTPYEQYF
d_gene: NA
j_gene: TRBJ2-7
abundance: many
v_gene: TRBV7-9

CDR3nt: TGTGCCAGCAGCTCGGGACAGCAGACTGGAAACACCATATATTTT
CDR3aa: CASSSGQQTGNTIYF
d_gene: TRBD1
j_gene: TRBJ1-3
abundance: many
v_gene: TRBV5-5

CDR3nt: TGTGCCAGCACCTTTGGGGCCACAACAACTGAAGCTTTCTTT
CDR3aa: CASTFGATTTEAFF
d_gene: NA
j_gene: TRBJ1-1
abundance: few
v_gene: TRBV11-1

CDR3nt: TGTGCCACCAGCAGAGACGCAGGGAGATTCTACAATGAGCAGTTCTTC
CDR3aa: CATSRDAGRFYNEQFF
d_gene: NA
j_gene: TRBJ2-1
abundance: many
v_gene: TRBV15

CDR3nt: TGTGCCAGCAGCGACAGGGGGAGCTACAATGAGCAGTTCTTC
CDR3aa: CASSDRGSYNEQFF
d_gene: TRBD1
j_gene: TRBJ2-1
abundance: many
v_gene: TRBV7-9

CDR3nt: TGTGCCAGCATCGCGGCAGGGGCCTACAATGAGCAGTTCTTC
CDR3aa: CASIAAGAYNEQFF
d_gene: NA
j_gene: TRBJ2-1
abundance: many
v_gene: TRBV28

CDR3nt: TGTGCCAGCAGCTTAGGGGCGGGGGGGCAGGAGACCCAGTACTTC
CDR3aa: CASSLGAGGQETQYF
d_gene: TRBD2
j_gene: TRBJ2-5
abundance: few
v_gene: TRBV7-3

CDR3nt: TGTGCCAGCAGCTTCGTGACTGCTAGCAATCAGCCCCAGCATTTT
CDR3aa: CASSFVTASNQPQHF
d_gene: NA
j_gene: TRBJ1-5
abundance: many
v_gene: TRBV7-2

CDR3nt: TGTGCCAGCGGGCCCCAGGGGGGCCGTAACACCGGGGAGCTGTTTTTT
CDR3aa: CASGPQGGRNTGELFF
d_gene: NA
j_gene: TRBJ2-2
abundance: many
v_gene: TRBV12-3/TRBV12-4

CDR3nt: TGTGCCAGCAGTACAACTGAAGCTTTCTTT
CDR3aa: CASSTTEAFF
d_gene: NA
j_gene: TRBJ1-1
abundance: many
v_gene: TRBV2

CDR3nt: TGTGCCAGCAGTTCTGGACAGGATTACTACGAGCAGTACTTC
CDR3aa: CASSSGQDYYEQYF
d_gene: TRBD1
j_gene: TRBJ2-7
abundance: many
v_gene: TRBV6-5